The T cell receptor (beta chain) under discussion was sequenced for a study of T cell repertoires in cytomegalovirus infection. Findings and caveats of the study: Summed frequency of public TCR beta families distinguished CMV carriers with the relevant HLA.

TCRdb re-called the reads with MiXCR, one entry per CDR3 protein. Of 200,000 to 300,000 distinct CDR3 sequences in the sample, roughly 15% are singletons; the top ten hold around 8.8%. V shed 0 bases and J 0 bases; nucleotides not matched to a gene: 6. This CDR3 region has 19 residues. The germline V gene encodes CDR1 SGHVS and CDR2 FQNEAQ. This clonotype has at least ten counts. The antigen is undetermined. The receptor comes from a human donor in good health (CMV status not recorded). Some clones in this sample may be carry-over from other donors' samples. J is TRBJ1-4 and V is TRBV7-8, with 11 bases identical to TRBD1. The sample taken for sequencing was PBMCs. The CDR3 DNA sequence: TGTGCCAGCAGCTTAGCCCGGGACAGGGGGTTTGCAACTAATGAAAAACTGTTTTTT. Its protein product is CASSLARDRGFATNEKLFF. Combining the CDR3 with reference TRBV7-8 and TRBJ1-4 gives the whole variable domain GAGVSQSPRYKVAKRGQDVALRCDPISGHVSLFWYQQALGQGPEFLTYFQNEAQLDKSGLPSDRFFAERPEGSVSTLKIQRTQQEDSAVYLCASSLARDRGFATNEKLFFGSGTQLSVL.